Presented here are 16 T cell receptor beta chains from one specimen sequenced in a study of blood T cell repertoires in COVID-19. The protocol was immunoSEQ multiplex PCR, while the TCRdb copy is restricted to in-frame clones and leaves out a portion. This table holds fewer than 600,000 clones, 80% to 90% found once. The sequenced sample consisted of peripheral blood. The receptors here all came from a young man with COVID-19, enrolled during active disease.

The chain links TRBV24-1 to TRBJ2-1; weak D call: TRBD1 (6 bases). This CDR3 region has 16 residues. Trimming cost V 1 base and J 2 bases, with 11 bases left between them. Germline V gene sequence: CDR1 KGHDR, CDR2 SFDVKD. CDR3 residues: CATSDLATGTYNEQFF. The CDR3 nucleotides are TGTGCCACCAGTGATTTAGCTACAGGGACCTACAATGAGCAGTTCTTC.

The J gene is TRBJ2-5, the V gene TRBV5-4; D is uncertain. The CDR3 sequence is 17 residues long. Deletions cut 4 bases from V and 1 base from J, with 20 bases between. Germline V gives CDR1 SGHNT, CDR2 YYREEE (reference sequence). The CDR3 spells CASSLEKDNLSQETQYF. The DNA for the CDR3 is TGTGCCAGCAGCCTCGAAAAAGATAATTTGAGCCAAGAGACCCAGTACTTC.

CDR3 protein: CASSRARDSPTTNTGELFF. CDR3 DNA: TGTGCCAGCAGTAGGGCCCGGGACAGCCCGACGACGAACACCGGGGAGCTGTTTTTT. The V and J genes are TRBV27 and TRBJ2-2, with 7 bases matching TRBD1. Germline trimming cut 5 bases from V and 0 bases from J; bases unmatched to any gene: 15. This CDR3 comprises 19 residues. CDR1 MNHEY and CDR2 SMNVEV come from the germline V gene (reference sequence).

The chain joins TRBV28 to TRBJ1-6; D may be TRBD1 (6 bases). The germline gives CDR1 MDHEN, CDR2 SYDVKM. This CDR3 spans 16 amino acids. Trimming cost V 7 bases and J 2 bases, with 15 bases left between them. The CDR3 region has the DNA TGTGCCAGCATTACCATTGGGGGCCCCTATAATTCACCCCTCCACTTT. It codes for CASITIGGPYNSPLHF.

The V gene is TRBV6-6, the J gene TRBJ2-3, with 9 bases matching TRBD2. Germline V gene data show CDR1 as MNHNY and CDR2 as SVGAGI (reference sequence). V lost 2 bases to trimming and J lost 4 bases; unmatched junction nucleotides: 4. This CDR3 has 15 residues. The CDR3 loop reads CASSYAGGTSDTQYF. DNA for the CDR3: TGTGCCAGCAGTTACGCGGGGGGGACGTCAGATACGCAGTATTTT.

A single count supports this clone. V usage is TRBV6-5 and J usage is TRBJ2-7, with D possibly being TRBD2 (5 bases). V was trimmed by 7 bases and J by 6 bases, leaving 10 bases between them. Germline CDR1 MNHEY, CDR2 SVGAGI. The CDR3 spans 11 residues. As DNA, the CDR3 is TGTGCCAGCACCAGCGGCCTCGAGCAGTACTTC. Its protein is CASTSGLEQYF.

The CDR3 reads CASSLRTGGETQYF. The DNA of the CDR3 is TGTGCCAGCAGCCTTAGGACAGGGGGCGAGACCCAGTACTTC. The chain combines TRBV3-1 (or the pseudogene TRBV3-2) with TRBJ2-5; 11 bases are shared with TRBD1. The CDR3 consists of 14 residues. Germline V CDR1 and CDR2: LGHDT, YNNKEL (reference sequence). The V and J ends lost 4 bases and 5 bases, in that order; junction bases with no gene match: 3.

This clone was detected only once. The V call is TRBV5-5, the J call TRBJ1-5; 8 positions match TRBD1. Trimming at V came to 4 bases and at J to 5 bases, leaving 8 bases not matched to a gene. The CDR3 totals 15 residues. Germline V CDR1 and CDR2: SGHKS, YYEKEE (reference sequence). CDR3 sequence: CASSHGQGGHQPQHF. As DNA, the CDR3 is TGTGCCAGCAGCCATGGACAGGGTGGTCATCAGCCCCAGCATTTT.

This chain uses TRBV6-5 with TRBJ1-2; D might be TRBD1 (5 bases). Germline loops: CDR1 MNHEY, CDR2 SVGAGI. The length of the CDR3 is 14 residues. The germline V and J ends were trimmed by 4 bases and 7 bases, with 16 bases remaining between them. CDR3 nucleotide sequence: TGTGCCAGCAGTTTATTCCTGCGGGGCGGTGGCTACACCTTC. It codes for CASSLFLRGGGYTF.

V usage is TRBV13 and J usage is TRBJ2-7; D gene uncertain. V was pared by 5 bases and J by 3 bases, with 8 bases between. CDR1 and CDR2 (germline): PRHDT, FYEKMQ (reference sequence). The CDR3 is 12 residues long. The CDR3 reads CASSGLNYEQYF. In DNA, the CDR3 is TGTGCCAGCAGCGGTCTAAACTACGAGCAGTACTTC.

In DNA, the CDR3 is TGTGCCAGCAACCCAAGACAGGGCGGATATGGCTACACCTTC. Its protein product is CASNPRQGGYGYTF. J is TRBJ1-2 and V is TRBV2; 7 positions agree with TRBD1. The CDR3 runs 14 residues. Looked up from germline, CDR1 is SNHLY and CDR2 is FYNNEI. Trimming took 7 bases from V and 5 from J; bases not matched to a gene: 10.

This clone has only one observation. The chain combines TRBV7-9 with TRBJ2-2; 10 positions agree with TRBD1. With V trimmed by 6 bases and J by 2 bases, 3 bases remained unmatched. CDR1 is SEHNR, CDR2 FQNEAQ, per germline (reference sequence). The CDR3 runs to 15 residues. This CDR3 is CASRRQGANTGELFF. For the CDR3, the DNA is TGTGCCAGCAGGCGACAGGGGGCAAACACCGGGGAGCTGTTTTTT.

CDR3 residues: CASREQGISYNEQFF. Here the CDR3 DNA reads TGTGCCAGCAGAGAACAGGGGATCTCCTACAATGAGCAGTTCTTC. This chain connects TRBV2 to TRBJ2-1; 7 positions match TRBD1. Trimming took 6 bases from V and 0 from J; bases not matched to a gene: 5. In germline, CDR1 is SNHLY, CDR2 FYNNEI. The CDR3 consists of 15 residues. Looking up the rest from reference TRBV2 and TRBJ2-1 gives the full variable domain: EPEVTQTPSHQVTQMGQEVILRCVPISNHLYFYWYRQILGQKVEFLVSFYNNEISEKSEIFDDQFSVERPDGSNFTLKIRSTKLEDSAMYFCASREQGISYNEQFFGPGTRLTVL.

The rearrangement joins TRBV10-1 to TRBJ1-1, with TRBD1 matching over 7 bases. This CDR3 is 15 amino acids long. In germline, CDR1 is WNHNN, CDR2 SYGVQD (reference sequence). Trimming at V came to 6 bases and at J to 0 bases, leaving 7 bases not matched to a gene. CDR3 bases: TGCGCCAGCAGGGAGCGACAGGGAATGAACACTGAAGCTTTCTTT. It yields the protein CASRERQGMNTEAFF.

The chain has TRBV19 and TRBJ2-7, with D possibly being TRBD2 (5 bases). Germline lookup yields CDR1 LNHDA and CDR2 SQIVND (reference sequence). This CDR3 region has 14 residues. Deletions cut 2 bases from V and 4 bases from J, with 12 bases between. The CDR3 spells CASSIREGTYEQYF. CDR3 nucleotide sequence: TGTGCCAGTAGTATACGAGAGGGCACGTACGAGCAGTACTTC.

The chain is built from TRBV6-6 and TRBJ1-2; possible D gene TRBD1, 6 bases. The CDR3 consists of 13 residues. Trimming took 5 bases from V and 8 from J, leaving 15 bases between them. The germline CDR1 and CDR2 sequences are MNHNY and SVGAGI (reference sequence). The CDR3 sequence: CASSTRGARGYTF. Here the CDR3 DNA reads TGTGCCAGCAGTACGCGGGGGGCTCGGGGCTACACCTTC.